This T cell receptor beta chain was recovered during a study of graft-versus-host responses after intestinal transplantation. The data were produced by immunoSEQ multiplex PCR, yet TCRdb's version contains in-frame clones alone and is incomplete. The profile covers about 93,000 clones, with about 93% appearing a single time and 0.49% taken by the ten largest. The CDR3 extends over 12 amino acids. Germline lookup yields CDR1 LNHDA and CDR2 SQIVND (reference sequence). V dropped 5 bases and J dropped 4 bases, with 6 bases sitting between them. Remarks on this clone: Its antigen is still unknown.

This chain joins TRBV19 and TRBJ2-1; D remains ambiguous. The TCR sequence derives from a human donor who received an intestinal transplant. Here the sequenced sample was unstimulated CD8+ T cells sorted from spleen or lymph node cells, taken before intestinal transplant. CDR3 residues: CASSARYNEQFF. Written as DNA, the CDR3 is TGTGCCAGTAGTGCGCGATACAATGAGCAGTTCTTC.